This TCR beta chain emerged from a study of CD8 T cells in Susac syndrome. Study-wide results and limits: In Susac patients, clonal expansion was not detected in CD4+ cells.

The CDR3 has 14 amino acids. V lost 0 bases and J lost 5, with 8 bases in between. CDR1 SGDLS and CDR2 YYNGEE come from the germline V gene. Random hexamers were used to reverse transcribe the RNA input (about 0.5 to 1 ug). TCRdb independently ran MiXCR on the immunoSEQ multiplex PCR reads; one entry per CDR3 protein. The sample holds under 300,000 distinct CDR3 sequences; 95% to 97% are singletons and the top ten take approximately 0.1%. Comment on this clonotype: Its antigen is unidentified.

Fulfillment of recently defined diagnostic criteria for definite or probable disease was shown by the patients with Susac syndrome. TEMRA cells were FACS-enriched, while CD8+ and CD4+ T cells were negatively isolated. The source material was CD4+ T cells from PBMCs. The rearrangement joins TRBV9 to TRBJ2-2; no firm D call. The receptor was isolated from a human donor with Susac syndrome. CDR3 nucleotides: TGTGCCAGCAGCGTAGTGGTCGGAACCGGGGAGCTGTTTTTT. This translates into CASSVVVGTGELFF.